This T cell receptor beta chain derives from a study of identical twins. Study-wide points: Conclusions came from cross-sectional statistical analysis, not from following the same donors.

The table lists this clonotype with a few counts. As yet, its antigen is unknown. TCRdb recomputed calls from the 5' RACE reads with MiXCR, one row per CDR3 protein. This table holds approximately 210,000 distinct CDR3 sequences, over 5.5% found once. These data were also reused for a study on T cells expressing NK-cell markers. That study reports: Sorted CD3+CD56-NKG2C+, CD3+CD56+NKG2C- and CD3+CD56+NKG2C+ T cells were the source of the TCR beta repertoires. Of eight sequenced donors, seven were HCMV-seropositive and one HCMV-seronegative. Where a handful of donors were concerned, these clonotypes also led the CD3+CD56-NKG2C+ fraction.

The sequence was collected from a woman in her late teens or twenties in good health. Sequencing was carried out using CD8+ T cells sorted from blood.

Here the CDR3 DNA reads TGTGCCAGCAGCGGGACAGCCTACGAGCAGTACTTC. Translation gives CASSGTAYEQYF. The chain has TRBV6-6 and TRBJ2-7; 7 bases agree with TRBD1. The CDR3 consists of 12 residues. V dropped 6 bases and J dropped 2; count of bases not matched to a gene: 1. CDR1 MNHNY and CDR2 SVGAGI come from the germline V gene (reference sequence).